This TCR beta chain stems from a study of CD8 T cells in Susac syndrome. This clonotype was picked up one time. The V end lost 3 bases, the J end lost 4 bases, and 9 bases lay between the germline ends. The CDR3 length is 13 residues. Relapsing-remitting disease, either stable or active, was present in the treatment-naive patients who were the multiple sclerosis controls. An input of about 0.45 to 1 ug of RNA was subjected to reverse transcription using random hexamers. Each CDR3 protein gets one entry after TCRdb re-called the immunoSEQ multiplex PCR reads with MiXCR. This sample carries some 110,000 distinct CDR3 sequences, 90% to 95% of them seen once, and the ten largest clones take roughly 0.088%.

The TCR sequence derives from a human donor with multiple sclerosis. V is TRBV12-3 or TRBV12-4 and J is TRBJ1-2, with D possibly being TRBD1 (5 bases). The specimen was CD4+ T cells from PBMCs. CDR3 residues: CASSFSQGYGYTF. CDR3 in DNA: TGTGCCAGCAGTTTCAGTCAGGGCTATGGCTACACCTTC.